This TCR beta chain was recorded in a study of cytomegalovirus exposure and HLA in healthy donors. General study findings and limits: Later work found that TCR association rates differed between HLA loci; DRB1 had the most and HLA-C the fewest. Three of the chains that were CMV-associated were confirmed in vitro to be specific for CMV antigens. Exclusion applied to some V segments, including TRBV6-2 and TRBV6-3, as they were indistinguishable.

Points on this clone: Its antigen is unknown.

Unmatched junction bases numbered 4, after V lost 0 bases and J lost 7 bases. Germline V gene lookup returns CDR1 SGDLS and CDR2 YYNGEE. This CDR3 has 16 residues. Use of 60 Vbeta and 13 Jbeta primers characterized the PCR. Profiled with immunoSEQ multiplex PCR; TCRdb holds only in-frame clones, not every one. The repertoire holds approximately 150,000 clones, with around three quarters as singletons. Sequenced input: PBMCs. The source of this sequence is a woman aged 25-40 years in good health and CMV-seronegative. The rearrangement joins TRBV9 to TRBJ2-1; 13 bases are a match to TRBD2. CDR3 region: CASSVELAGGWNEQFF. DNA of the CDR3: TGTGCCAGCAGCGTAGAACTAGCGGGAGGGTGGAATGAGCAGTTCTTC.